This passage covers 31 T cell receptor beta chains from one sample sequenced in a study of T cell repertoires in cytomegalovirus infection. From the reads, TCRdb called clonotypes with MiXCR, one entry per CDR3 protein. The top ten hold approximately 24% of the sample, which has 500,000 or so distinct CDR3 sequences, about 15% seen once. The specimen sequenced was CD8+ T cells from PBMCs. These receptors all stem from a human donor in good health (CMV status not recorded). Some clones in this sample may be carry-over from other donors' samples.

The rearrangement uses TRBV19 and TRBJ1-4, with 8 bases that match TRBD1. Germline V lookup: CDR1 LNHDA, CDR2 SQIVND (reference sequence). V shed 6 bases, J shed 3 bases, and the junction held 6 bases outside the gene matches. The CDR3 spans 15 residues. In DNA form, the CDR3 reads TGTGCCAGTAGGGTCCTGGGACAGGCTAATGAAAAACTGTTTTTT. Residues: CASRVLGQANEKLFF.

This clonotype was picked up many times. The chain is built from TRBV7-6 and TRBJ2-2; the D is unclear. The germline V and J ends were trimmed by 5 bases and 6 bases, with 10 bases remaining between them. This CDR3 spans 13 amino acids. Per germline, CDR1 SGHVS and CDR2 FNYEAQ. CDR3 nucleotides: TGTGCCAGCAGCCACCGGGTGCCCGGGGAGCTGTTTTTT. Amino acids: CASSHRVPGELFF.

CDR3 amino acids: CASSLSANSQETQYF. CDR3 nucleotide sequence: TGTGCCAGCAGTTTATCGGCAAATTCCCAAGAGACCCAGTACTTC. The chain carries TRBV27 and TRBJ2-5; the D is unclear. Per germline, CDR1 MNHEY and CDR2 SMNVEV (reference sequence). The CDR3 is made up of 15 amino acids. Trimming cost V 0 bases and J 1 base, with 9 bases left between them.

Only a few counts were recorded for this clonotype. The genes are TRBV7-3 and TRBJ2-1; 7 nucleotides agree with TRBD2. This CDR3 spans 15 amino acids. CDR1 SGHTA and CDR2 FQGTGA come from the germline V gene. V trimming: 5 bases; J trimming: 5 bases; junction bases outside the gene matches: 9. CDR3 protein: CASSPSLAVDNEQFF. CDR3 DNA sequence: TGTGCCAGCAGCCCCTCCCTAGCGGTAGACAATGAGCAGTTCTTC. Using reference TRBV7-3 and TRBJ2-1 for the parts outside the CDR3, the full variable domain is GAGVSQTPSNKVTEKGKYVELRCDPISGHTALYWYRQSLGQGPEFLIYFQGTGAADDSGLPNDRFFAVRPEGSVSTLKIQRTERGDSAVYLCASSPSLAVDNEQFFGPGTRLTVL.

This clonotype was observed many times. The CDR3 coding sequence is TGTGCCAGCAGCCCCCGGTATCAGGGTGCGGAGACCCAGTACTTC. Translating it yields CASSPRYQGAETQYF. This chain links TRBV7-2 with TRBJ2-5, with a weak D call TRBD1 (5 bases). This CDR3 is built from 15 residues. With 5 bases removed from V and 5 bases from J, the gap between germline ends came to 18 bases. The germline CDR1 and CDR2 sequences are SGHTA and FQGNSA.

This clonotype was recorded at least ten times. The CDR3 sequence is CASSSSARNPFRSYGYTF. The CDR3 DNA reads as TGTGCCAGCAGTTCAAGCGCAAGGAACCCATTTAGAAGCTATGGCTACACCTTC. J is TRBJ1-2 and V is TRBV12-3 or TRBV12-4; D is undetermined. The CDR3 has 18 amino acids. Between the trimmed V and J ends, which lost 4 bases and 4 bases, there was a span of 25 bases.

This clonotype was detected ten times or more. Here the CDR3 reads CASSSILAGDPSVNNEQFF. The CDR3 region has the DNA TGTGCCAGCAGCTCCATCCTAGCGGGAGATCCTTCTGTCAACAATGAGCAGTTCTTC. The V and J genes are TRBV11-2 and TRBJ2-1, with 10 bases aligning to TRBD2. The CDR3 contains 19 residues. The J segment lost 5 bases and the V segment lost 4 bases, leaving 17 bases of the junction unmatched. Germline values: CDR1 SGHAT, CDR2 FQNNGV.

This clonotype was counted many times. The chain joins TRBV6-1 to TRBJ2-1; the match to TRBD2 covers 10 bases. V shed 6 bases, J shed 10 bases, and the junction held 9 bases outside the gene matches. Per the germline V gene, CDR1 is MNHNS and CDR2 is SASEGT. This CDR3 contains 14 residues. The CDR3 DNA reads TGTGCCAGCAGGACCTTAGCGGGAGGTCGCGAGCAGTTCTTC. Its protein product is CASRTLAGGREQFF.

The chain recombines TRBV12-5 with TRBJ1-1; D gene uncertain. Trimming took off 4 bases at V and 7 bases at J, with 4 bases between the two ends. In germline, CDR1 is LGHNT, CDR2 FRNRAP. The CDR3 is 10 residues long. CDR3 protein: CASGSGEAFF. DNA for the CDR3: TGTGCTAGTGGTTCGGGTGAAGCTTTCTTT.

This clonotype was recorded at least ten times. The CDR3 here is CASSPPGQGGQETQYF. The CDR3, as DNA: TGTGCCAGCAGTCCTCCGGGACAGGGAGGGCAAGAGACCCAGTACTTC. V usage is TRBV28 and J usage is TRBJ2-5; 9 bases map to TRBD1. V trimming: 5 bases; J trimming: 2 bases; junction bases outside the gene matches: 9. Germline values: CDR1 MDHEN, CDR2 SYDVKM. The CDR3 has 16 residues.

This clonotype appeared a few times. The chain combines TRBV5-1 with TRBJ2-7, with D possibly TRBD1 on 6 matching bases. This CDR3 region has 16 residues. V lost 0 bases to trimming and J lost 3 bases, with 16 bases between them. Germline values: CDR1 SGHRS, CDR2 YFSETQ. The chain's CDR3 is CASSLEAYRDHYEQYF. CDR3 nucleotides: TGCGCCAGCAGCTTGGAGGCTTACAGGGACCACTACGAGCAGTACTTC.

Many counts were recorded for this clonotype. V gene TRBV7-3 combines with J gene TRBJ2-3; D call uncertain. Trimming took off 1 base at V and 4 bases at J, with 9 bases between the two ends. The germline V gene encodes CDR1 SGHTA and CDR2 FQGTGA. The CDR3 spans 14 residues. The DNA of the CDR3 is TGTGCCAGCAGCTTAAAACTTTCTGCAGATACGCAGTATTTT. This sequence encodes CASSLKLSADTQYF.

This clonotype has ten or more counts. The rearrangement links TRBV7-8 to TRBJ2-7; 7 bases agree with TRBD1. This CDR3 has 15 amino acids. V lost 1 base, J lost 4 bases, and 7 bases stayed unmatched. CDR1 and CDR2 (germline): SGHVS, FQNEAQ. The CDR3 is CASSLERGQWYEQYF. The CDR3 DNA reads TGTGCCAGCAGCTTAGAAAGGGGGCAATGGTACGAGCAGTACTTC.

This clonotype was seen ten or more times. The chain carries TRBV7-9 and TRBJ1-1, with unresolved D. The CDR3 length is 15 residues. Trimming removed 4 bases from V and 0 bases from J, with 12 bases in between. Germline CDR1 is SEHNR and CDR2 is FQNEAQ (reference sequence). CDR3 loop: CASSSPGEVNTEAFF. The CDR3 nucleotides are TGTGCCAGCAGCTCCCCAGGTGAAGTGAACACTGAAGCTTTCTTT. The variable domain in full, with the rest retrieved from reference TRBV7-9 and TRBJ1-1, is DTGVSQNPRHKITKRGQNVTFRCDPISEHNRLYWYRQTLGQGPEFLTYFQNEAQLEKSRLLSDRFSAERPKGSFSTLEIQRTEQGDSAMYLCASSSPGEVNTEAFFGQGTRLTVV.

This clonotype was seen at least ten times. A read error is possible here, since a much larger clone lies one base away. The V call is TRBV7-2, the J call TRBJ2-3, with D unresolved. The germline V gene has CDR1 SGHTA and CDR2 FQGNSA. Trimming took 7 bases from V and 0 from J, leaving 5 bases between them. The CDR3 consists of 12 residues. The CDR3 reads CASTSSTDTQYF. CDR3 nucleotides: TGTGCCAGCACCTCTAGCACAGATACGCAGTATTTT.

The V gene is TRBV30, the J gene TRBJ2-1; D is ambiguous. The germline CDR1 and CDR2 sequences are GTSNPN and SVGIG (reference sequence). The CDR3 contains 12 residues. Deletions cut 8 bases from V and 0 bases from J, with 8 bases between. CDR3 DNA: TGTGCCAAAAGAGTCTCCTACAATGAGCAGTTCTTC. It encodes CAKRVSYNEQFF.

This chain connects TRBV28 to TRBJ2-1, with D perhaps matching TRBD1 (5 bases). CDR1 MDHEN and CDR2 SYDVKM come from the germline V gene. The CDR3 runs 14 residues. V was cut by 6 bases and J by 3 bases, with 12 bases left in between. The CDR3: CASSHRSLYNEQFF. The CDR3 DNA is TGTGCCAGCAGCCACAGGTCTCTCTACAATGAGCAGTTCTTC.

This chain uses TRBV28 with TRBJ1-1; D unresolved. Trimming cost V 3 bases and J 6 bases, with 8 bases left between them. Germline CDR1 MDHEN, CDR2 SYDVKM. CDR3 length: 12 amino acids. The CDR3 DNA reads TGTGCCAGCAGTTTCGCGGGATCTGAAGCTTTCTTT. It is translated as CASSFAGSEAFF.

This clonotype was recorded at least ten times. The V call is TRBV7-9, the J call TRBJ2-7; 13 bases line up with TRBD2. This CDR3 has 15 amino acids. The V gene end was trimmed by 4 bases and the J gene end by 2 bases; junction bases not matched to a gene: 2. In germline, CDR1 is SEHNR, CDR2 FQNEAQ (reference sequence). CDR3 nucleotide sequence: TGTGCCAGCAGCTCAGGGACTAGCGGGGCCTACGAGCAGTACTTC. This codes for CASSSGTSGAYEQYF.

This clonotype was counted many times. The chain joins TRBV5-1 to TRBJ2-7, with 7 bases fitting TRBD2. Germline loops: CDR1 SGHRS, CDR2 YFSETQ. Unmatched junction bases numbered 7, after V lost 1 base and J lost 3 bases. The CDR3 loop spans 15 amino acids. In DNA, the CDR3 is TGCGCCAGCAGCTTGTGGGAGGGATATAACTACGAGCAGTACTTC. Protein sequence: CASSLWEGYNYEQYF. The full variable domain, its missing parts supplied by reference TRBV5-1 and TRBJ2-7, is KAGVTQTPRYLIKTRGQQVTLSCSPISGHRSVSWYQQTPGQGLQFLFEYFSETQRNKGNFPGRFSGRQFSNSRSEMNVSTLELGDSALYLCASSLWEGYNYEQYFGPGTRLTVT.

This clonotype was counted only a few times. The rearrangement joins TRBV20-1 to TRBJ2-7, with TRBD2 matching over 10 bases. With 3 bases clipped from V and 4 bases from J, the junction kept 3 bases outside the gene matches. Germline values: CDR1 DFQATT, CDR2 SNEGSKA (reference sequence). This CDR3 has 13 residues. The CDR3 bases are TGCAGTGCTAGTGCTAGCGGGAGTTACGAGCAGTACTTC. It codes for CSASASGSYEQYF.

Ten or more counts support this clonotype. The chain couples TRBV20-1 to TRBJ1-1, with TRBD1 as a possible D gene (5 bases). Germline CDR1 and CDR2: DFQATT and SNEGSKA (reference sequence). This CDR3 region has 16 residues. The V and J ends lost 6 bases and 2 bases respectively, with 22 bases between them. Here the CDR3 DNA reads TGCAGTGCCATTCCCCTTGACAGACCTGGAAACACTGAAGCTTTCTTT. Protein: CSAIPLDRPGNTEAFF.

Turning to this clonotype: A much larger clone differs by one base, so this may be a read error. The gene calls are TRBV28 and TRBJ1-2, with D unclear. The germline V gene has CDR1 MDHEN and CDR2 SYDVKM. The CDR3 spans 14 residues. V shed 7 bases and J shed 9 bases, with 21 bases lying between them. The CDR3 region is CASNQIVGMSCYTF. CDR3 coding DNA: TGTGCCAGCAATCAGATCGTGGGAATGAGTTGCTACACCTTC.

This clonotype was picked up many times. The gene calls are TRBV6-1 and TRBJ1-5; 7 bases agree with TRBD1. V lost 4 bases to trimming and J lost 0 bases; unmatched junction nucleotides: 12. CDR1 and CDR2 (germline): MNHNS, SASEGT. The CDR3 is 18 residues long. CDR3 DNA sequence: TGTGCCAGCAGTGTCATAGGGGGCTTTTATGCTAGCAATCAGCCCCAGCATTTT. Translated, it gives CASSVIGGFYASNQPQHF.

Worth noting for this clonotype: The CDR3 end shows no conserved phenylalanine or tryptophan, and so a read error is likely. The rearrangement uses TRBV29-1 and TRBJ2-7; TRBD1 is a possible D gene (5 bases). Trimming shortened V by 2 bases and J by 0 bases, and 11 bases separated the two germline ends. The CDR3 extends over 14 amino acids. Germline V gene lookup returns CDR1 SQVTM and CDR2 ANQGSEA. The chain's CDR3 is CSVESGSGSYEQYL. For the CDR3, the DNA is TGCAGCGTTGAATCAGGGTCGGGCTCCTACGAGCAGTACTTA.

The chain joins TRBV4-1 to TRBJ2-1; 12 nucleotides align to TRBD2. Germline values: CDR1 MGHRA, CDR2 YSYEKL. With V trimmed by 4 bases and J by 9 bases, 13 bases remained unmatched. CDR3 size: 17 residues. The CDR3 reads CASSRPSGRAEGVEQFF. CDR3 DNA: TGCGCCAGCAGCCGCCCTAGCGGGAGGGCCGAGGGAGTTGAGCAGTTCTTC.

Of note for this clonotype: A read error is possible here, since a much larger clone lies one base away. The genes are TRBV6-5 and TRBJ2-7; TRBD2 is a possible D gene (5 bases). V shed 0 bases and J shed 3 bases, with 6 bases lying between them. From germline, CDR1 is MNHEY and CDR2 SVGAGI. The length of the CDR3 is 13 residues. CDR3: CASSYSEDYEQYF. The CDR3 DNA reads as TGTGCCAGCAGTTACTCGGAGGACTACGAGCAGTACTTC.

In this sample, this clonotype turned up many times. The genes are TRBV7-9 and TRBJ2-6; TRBD2 aligns across 7 bases. The length of the CDR3 is 15 residues. J lost 3 bases, V lost 5 bases, and 4 bases had no gene match. Germline CDR1 reads SEHNR; CDR2 reads FQNEAQ (reference sequence). As DNA, the CDR3 is TGTGCCAGCAGCCGAGCGGGACTTGGGGCCAACGTCCTGACTTTC. Encoded protein: CASSRAGLGANVLTF.

This clonotype has just a few counts. The genes are TRBV2 and TRBJ2-7; D unresolved. Germline V lookup: CDR1 SNHLY, CDR2 FYNNEI. The CDR3 totals 14 residues. Trimming removed 5 bases at V and 2 bases at J, with 13 bases between. CDR3 nucleotides: TGTGCCAGCAGTCGGTCAGAAGAAACCTACGAGCAGTACTTC. Translated, it gives CASSRSEETYEQYF.

The chain links TRBV9 to TRBJ2-3; weak D call: TRBD2 (6 bases). The CDR3 has 12 residues. V lost 3 bases and J 5 bases, leaving 7 bases between the germline ends. Germline V gene data show CDR1 as SGDLS and CDR2 as YYNGEE. CDR3 DNA sequence: TGTGCCAGCAGCGCGGGAGAAGATACGCAGTATTTT. Translating gives CASSAGEDTQYF.

Many counts were recorded for this clonotype. This chain links TRBV7-3 with TRBJ1-3; D is undetermined. Germline V CDR1 and CDR2: SGHTA, FQGTGA. Trimming removed 5 bases at V and 4 bases at J, with 15 bases between. The length of the CDR3 is 15 residues. CDR3 bases: TGTGCCAGCAGCCTCGAGGGAGGAGGGGGAAACACCATATATTTT. This codes for CASSLEGGGGNTIYF. Filled out from reference TRBV7-3 and TRBJ1-3, the complete variable domain reads GAGVSQTPSNKVTEKGKYVELRCDPISGHTALYWYRQSLGQGPEFLIYFQGTGAADDSGLPNDRFFAVRPEGSVSTLKIQRTERGDSAVYLCASSLEGGGGNTIYFGEGSWLTVV.